This is a list of T cell receptor beta chains from one sample in a study of cytomegalovirus exposure and HLA in healthy donors. Libraries were prepared by immunoSEQ multiplex PCR; TCRdb keeps only in-frame clonotypes and omits some of them. The sample shows around 130,000 clones, around 77% of them seen only once. The sequencing sample was made of PBMCs. Receptors were obtained from a man aged 25 to 45 in good health and CMV-seronegative. The conserved cysteine and the conserved F or W are not part of the CDR3 here. D genes are given only for firm matches.

d_call	v_call	j_call	cdr3_aa
NA	TRBV5-1	TRBJ1-4	ASSAGSAEKLF
NA	TRBV7-9	TRBJ1-1	ASSSLGARNTEAF
NA	TRBV28	TRBJ2-5	ASSLQGLGRETQY
TRBD1	TRBV6-1	TRBJ2-7	ASSRTGTGLREQY
TRBD1	TRBV10-3	TRBJ1-3	AISETGDSRSGNTIY
NA	TRBV25-1	TRBJ2-5	ASSELRVGETQY
NA	TRBV18	TRBJ2-7	ASSPTQGRPHSYEQY
TRBD2	TRBV28	TRBJ2-7	ASSAYSGGSYEQY
NA	TRBV6-5	TRBJ2-7	ASSPGGGVYEQY
TRBD1	TRBV7-9	TRBJ2-7	ASSSQLSSGGDFEQY
NA	TRBV5-4	TRBJ2-3	ASSLVVGGSTDTQY
NA	TRBV4-2	TRBJ1-6	ASSLGGPLH
TRBD2	TRBV4-1	TRBJ2-5	ASSQRAGGRQETQY
TRBD1	TRBV7-6	TRBJ1-1	ASSLGWDRGMNTEAF
TRBD2	TRBV4-1	TRBJ2-1	ASSQDGRRNNEQF
NA	TRBV15	TRBJ2-7	ATSRDSGGEQY
NA	TRBV15	TRBJ1-6	ATSAAPTGSPLH
NA	TRBV7-9	TRBJ1-3	ASSLGAGASGNTIY
NA	TRBV29-1	TRBJ2-7	SVVTTLTYEQY
TRBD1	TRBV4-3	TRBJ2-1	ASSHEGAGDNEQF
TRBD2	TRBV9	TRBJ2-6	ASSQRTSGGSGANVLT
TRBD1	TRBV2	TRBJ2-3	ASSPRQGASDTQY
NA	TRBV19	TRBJ1-3	ASSTRQASGNTIY
TRBD1	TRBV7-2	TRBJ2-3	ASSRTGRTDTQY
NA	TRBV27	TRBJ2-7	ASSFLGAPYEQY
TRBD1	TRBV11-2	TRBJ1-1	ASSLDKGQKNTEAF
NA	TRBV4-1	TRBJ2-2	ASRPRDTLTGELF
TRBD1	TRBV11-3	TRBJ2-7	ASSLTGASYEQY
NA	TRBV27	TRBJ2-1	ASSSSAVSSYNEQF
NA	TRBV7-9	TRBJ1-1	ASSRTGEAF
TRBD1	TRBV2	TRBJ2-3	ASSDRGNTQY
NA	TRBV4-2	TRBJ1-4	ASSQGGTEKLF
NA	TRBV28	TRBJ1-3	ASSLRGRSSGNTIY
TRBD2	TRBV6-1	TRBJ2-3	ASTGTSGPVTQY
TRBD2	TRBV7-9	TRBJ2-5	ASSSLTSGGAQETQY
TRBD1	TRBV4-3	TRBJ1-1	ASSQGLNRGRTEAF
TRBD1	TRBV29-1	TRBJ2-7	SVSRDRGDEQY
NA	TRBV27	TRBJ1-2	ASSLRGSYGYT
TRBD1	TRBV4-3	TRBJ1-2	ASSQGTGAGYGYT
TRBD1	TRBV7-2	TRBJ1-2	ASSLGTAGYT
NA	TRBV27	TRBJ2-7	ASSLSLLAAYEQY
TRBD1	TRBV29-1	TRBJ2-7	SVFGTDTYEQY
NA	TRBV10-1	TRBJ2-2	ASSRQYTGELF
NA	TRBV2	TRBJ1-4	ASWTGTTNEKLF
NA	TRBV28	TRBJ2-1	ASSLHNEQF
TRBD1	TRBV25-1	TRBJ1-6	ASSELWDSSYNSPLH
TRBD1	TRBV29-1	TRBJ2-7	SARTGGWYEQY
NA	TRBV10-1	TRBJ2-2	ASSVAGERTGELF